This T cell receptor (beta chain) was sequenced during a study of cytomegalovirus exposure and HLA in healthy donors. In its sample, this clone was seen a few times. Only in-frame clones appear in the TCRdb table, and some are missing; sequencing was by immunoSEQ multiplex PCR. The profile shows about 150,000 clones, around 90% of them singletons. Trimming left V 2 bases short and J 0 bases short, with 8 bases between. This CDR3 spans 16 amino acids. Germline V gene sequence: CDR1 MDHEN, CDR2 SYDVKM. This clonotype originated in a woman aged 25 to 45 in good health and CMV-seropositive. Sequenced material: PBMCs. The rearrangement links TRBV28 to TRBJ1-6; D remains ambiguous. CDR3 in amino acids: CASSLVWSSYNSPLHF. The CDR3 coding sequence is TGTGCCAGCAGTTTAGTTTGGAGCTCCTATAATTCACCCCTCCACTTT. The variable domain in full, with the rest retrieved from reference TRBV28 and TRBJ1-6, is DVKVTQSSRYLVKRTGEKVFLECVQDMDHENMFWYRQDPGLGLRLIYFSYDVKMKEKGDIPEGYSVSREKKERFSLILESASTNQTSMYLCASSLVWSSYNSPLHFGNGTRLTVT.